In this sample, the clone carrying this T cell receptor (beta chain) turned up a few times. The data belong to a study of identical twins. TCRdb used MiXCR to reprocess the 5' RACE reads, holding one entry per CDR3 protein. The sample shows some 690,000 distinct CDR3 sequences, roughly 20% of them seen only once. This CDR3 comprises 15 residues. The germline V gene encodes CDR1 WSHSY and CDR2 SAAADI. The junction had 7 bases not matched to a gene; V was cut back by 3 bases and J by 4 bases. These same data were also listed under a study on T cells expressing NK-cell markers. This second report adds: There were seven HCMV-seropositive donors and one seronegative donor among the eight sequenced. The authors applied an anti-gamma-delta TCR antibody in several experiments, and it restricted sorting to alpha-beta TCR T cells.

The specimen was PBMCs. The chain couples TRBV10-2 to TRBJ2-5; 8 bases agree with TRBD2. The sequence was obtained from a woman aged 18-30 years in good health. CDR3 nucleotide sequence: TGCGCCAGCAGTGAAGCGGGAGTTCCTATAGAGACCCAGTACTTC. Translating it yields CASSEAGVPIETQYF.